This record concerns one TCR beta chain sequence. CDR1 is SGHTA and CDR2 is FQGTGA in the germline V gene. The CDR3 sequence is 15 residues long. With 1 base removed from V and 4 bases from J, the gap between germline ends came to 11 bases. CD4+CD25+CD127- Tregs, CD4+CD25- non-Tregs, CD4 and CD8 cells were sorted. These data come from a study of Tregs in tolerant kidney transplant recipients. TCRdb keeps only in-frame clones here, not all; method: immunoSEQ multiplex PCR. The repertoire holds fewer than 80,000 clones, with nearly 98% as singletons. The origin of this receptor is a human donor who received a combined kidney and bone marrow transplant. The rearrangement links TRBV7-3 to TRBJ1-3; unclear D gene. The sample in question was CD4+ T cells from blood, obtained before the transplant. CDR3 nucleotide sequence: TGTGCCAGCAGCTTAAACGGTGGAGCGGGAAACACCATATATTTT. It encodes CASSLNGGAGNTIYF.